This paragraph reports one T cell receptor (beta chain). The antigen is not known. The data originate from a study of PD-1 blockade in classical Hodgkin lymphoma. Study-wide points: Those starting nivolumab under 1 year post-ASCT were excluded. TCR diversity at baseline was reported to be reduced in newly diagnosed patients relative to healthy donors. CD8+ TCR diversity did not rise significantly by C4D1, unlike CD4+. Newly diagnosed patients and complete responders had comparable diversity at baseline.

There was relapse after autologous stem cell transplantation in every patient, and there was variation in brentuximab vedotin exposure. The V and J ends lost 4 bases and 2 bases, in that order; junction bases with no gene match: 5. The germline gives CDR1 SEHNR, CDR2 FQNEAQ (reference sequence). The CDR3 is 14 amino acids. Assay: immunoSEQ multiplex PCR; the TCRdb copy retains only in-frame clones and omits some. The sample consists of under 30,000 clones, about two thirds of them appearing once. The sequencing here drew on peripheral blood mononuclear cells (PBMCs), taken at baseline. This clonotype was obtained from a human donor with classical Hodgkin lymphoma. This chain connects TRBV7-9 to TRBJ2-7; 7 bases are shared with TRBD1. The CDR3 bases are TGTGCCAGCAGCTCTCAGGACAGGCCCTACGAGCAGTACGTC. Its translation is CASSSQDRPYEQYV.